A selection of T cell receptor beta chains follows, all from one sample in a study of T cells of healthy individuals. Each CDR3 protein gets one entry after TCRdb re-called the 5' RACE reads with MiXCR. The data hold around 63,000 distinct CDR3 sequences, with 15% to 20% observed a single time. The receptors shown here come from a human donor in good health. CDR3s include the opening cysteine and the closing phenylalanine or tryptophan. D genes are given only for firm matches. For some rows the clone size is stated as once, few or many, or as a class when expanded; others skip it.

d_call	j_call	clone_size	v_call	cdr3_nt	cdr3_aa
.	TRBJ2-7	many	TRBV6-5	TGTGCCAGCAGTAGCCAGGGCTACGAGCAGTACTTC	CASSSQGYEQYF
.	TRBJ1-1	many	TRBV6-5	TGTGCCAGCAGTTACGGGAGCCCCGGCCTAGAGGCTTTCTTT	CASSYGSPGLEAFF
TRBD1	TRBJ2-7	few	TRBV7-2	TGTGCCAGCAGCCCGCCGGGACAGGCAAACGAGCAGTACTTC	CASSPPGQANEQYF
.	TRBJ2-3	many	TRBV7-8	TGTGCCAGCAGCTTCTTTGCAACTAGTGGGTTAGATACGCAGTATTTT	CASSFFATSGLDTQYF
.	TRBJ2-7	.	TRBV28	TGTGCCAGCAGTTTAACGGGCGGGGCGACGTACGAGCAGTACTTC	CASSLTGGATYEQYF
TRBD2	TRBJ2-3	.	TRBV4-1	TGCGCCAGCACCAGACTAGCGGGAGGGGACGATACGCAGTATTTT	CASTRLAGGDDTQYF
TRBD2	TRBJ2-7	few	TRBV20-1	TGCAGTGCACTGACTAGCGGGAGCTCCTACGAGCAGTACTTC	CSALTSGSSYEQYF
.	TRBJ1-1	many	TRBV18	TGTGCCAGCTCACCCATAGGCAGGGGTTCTAGAGCTGAAGCTTTCTTT	CASSPIGRGSRAEAFF
.	TRBJ2-4	.	TRBV6-2/TRBV6-3	TGTGCCAGCACAGCCAGGACAGACGGACCCAAAGCCAAAAACATTCAGTACTTC	CASTARTDGPKAKNIQYF
TRBD2	TRBJ2-7	many	TRBV6-2/TRBV6-3	TGTGCCAGCAGTCCCTATAGCGGGAAGGACACCTACGAGCAGTACTTC	CASSPYSGKDTYEQYF
.	TRBJ2-1	medium-sized	TRBV7-9	TGTGCCAGCAGCTTGGGTAGGAATGAGCAGTTCTTC	CASSLGRNEQFF
TRBD1	TRBJ2-3	many	TRBV3-1	TGTGCCAGCAGCCTTCGGACAGGGGCGTTGACAGATACGCAGTATTTT	CASSLRTGALTDTQYF
.	TRBJ1-2	many	TRBV6-5	TGTGCCAGCAGTTCCGACATCGGGCTTGGCTACACCTTC	CASSSDIGLGYTF
.	TRBJ2-1	few	TRBV4-1	TGCGCCAGCAGCCAAGATCTTAGCTCCTACAATGAGCAGTTCTTC	CASSQDLSSYNEQFF
.	TRBJ1-1	many	TRBV5-1	TGCGCCAGCAGCTCTAATGCCACCACCGGGAACACTGAAGCTTTCTTT	CASSSNATTGNTEAFF
.	TRBJ1-5	.	TRBV20-1	TGCAGTGCTAGCACGGGAACCCTCTATAGCAATCAGCCCCAGCATTTT	CSASTGTLYSNQPQHF
.	TRBJ2-2	many	TRBV30	TGTGCCTGGAGGGCAGGGGGGGAGGCCGGGGAGCTGTTTTTT	CAWRAGGEAGELFF
.	TRBJ1-1	many	TRBV12-3/TRBV12-4	TGTGCCAGCAGTTGGGCAGCGAACACTGAAGCTTTCTTT	CASSWAANTEAFF